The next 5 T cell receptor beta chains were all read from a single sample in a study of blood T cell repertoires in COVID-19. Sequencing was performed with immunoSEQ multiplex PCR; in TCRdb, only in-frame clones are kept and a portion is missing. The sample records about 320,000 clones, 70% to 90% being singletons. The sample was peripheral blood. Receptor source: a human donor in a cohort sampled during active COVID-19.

The CDR3 region has the DNA TGTGCCAGCAGCCCTAACCCGAACACTGAAGCTTTCTTT. This gives the protein CASSPNPNTEAFF. The chain is built from TRBV7-3 and TRBJ1-1, with unresolved D. The CDR3 extends over 13 amino acids. Germline V gene sequence: CDR1 SGHTA, CDR2 FQGTGA. Trimming shortened V by 5 bases and J by 1 base, and 8 bases separated the two germline ends.

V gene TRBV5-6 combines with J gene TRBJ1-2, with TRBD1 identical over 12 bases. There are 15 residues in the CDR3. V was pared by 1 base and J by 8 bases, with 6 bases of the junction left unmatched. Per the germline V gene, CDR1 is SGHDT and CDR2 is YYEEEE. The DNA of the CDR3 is TGTGCCAGCAGCTTGTGGGACAGGGGGCGTAAAGGCTACACCTTC. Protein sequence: CASSLWDRGRKGYTF.

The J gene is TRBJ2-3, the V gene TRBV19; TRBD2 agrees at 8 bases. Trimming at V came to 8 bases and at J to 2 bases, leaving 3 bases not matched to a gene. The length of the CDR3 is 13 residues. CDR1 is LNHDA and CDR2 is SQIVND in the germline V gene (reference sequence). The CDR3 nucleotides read TGTGCCAGTCGGGAGGGCTCCACAGATACGCAGTATTTT. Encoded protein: CASREGSTDTQYF.

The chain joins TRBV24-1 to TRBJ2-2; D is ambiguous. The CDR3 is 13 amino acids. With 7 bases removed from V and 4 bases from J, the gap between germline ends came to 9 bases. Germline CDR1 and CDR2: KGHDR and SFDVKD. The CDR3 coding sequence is TGTGCCACCAGCCCTTCCTCCACCGGGGAGCTGTTTTTT. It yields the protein CATSPSSTGELFF.

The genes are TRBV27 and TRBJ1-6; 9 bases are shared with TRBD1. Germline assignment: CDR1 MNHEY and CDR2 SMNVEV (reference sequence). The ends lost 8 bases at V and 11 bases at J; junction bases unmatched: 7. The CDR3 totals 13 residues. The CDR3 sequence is CASWDRAAPPLHF. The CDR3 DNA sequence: TGTGCCAGCTGGGACAGGGCCGCGCCACCCCTCCACTTT.